This is a list of T cell receptor beta chains from one sample in a study of regulatory T cells in long-lasting Graves disease. TCRdb reprocessed the multiplex PCR reads via MiXCR and lists one record per CDR3 protein. The sample carries approximately 290,000 distinct CDR3 sequences, around 20% recorded once. The sequencing here drew on peripheral blood mononuclear cells (PBMCs), taken when the disease was refractory, from a patient treated with antithyroid drugs. These receptors all come from a female donor with Graves disease. CDR3s include the opening cysteine and the closing phenylalanine or tryptophan. A D gene is named only where the DNA matches it firmly. Rows give clone size only sometimes, using once, few, many, or a class for an expanded clone.

d_call	v_call	clone_size	j_call	cdr3_aa
NA	TRBV28	many	TRBJ2-7	CASSRPTLFYEQYF
NA	TRBV6-5	NA	TRBJ1-2	CASSYSRDTLGYTF
NA	TRBV6-1	few	TRBJ2-3	CASRLGQTGTQYF
TRBD1	TRBV7-2	many	TRBJ1-2	CASSLDPTGGREYGYTF
NA	TRBV5-1	NA	TRBJ2-7	CASSLWVGSYEQYF
NA	TRBV20-1	many	TRBJ1-1	CSARDPKNTEAFF
TRBD1	TRBV10-2	NA	TRBJ2-5	CASRSGTVETQYF
NA	TRBV7-9	NA	TRBJ1-2	CASSLIRGTGNGYTF
NA	TRBV14	few	TRBJ2-5	CASSLRQGGQETQYF
NA	TRBV28	many	TRBJ2-7	CASMDRYSYEQYF
NA	TRBV11-2	many	TRBJ2-4	CASSLSFPGEGSKNIQYF
NA	TRBV4-1	many	TRBJ1-4	CASSQDRSSTNEKLFF
TRBD1	TRBV6-2/TRBV6-3	NA	TRBJ1-5	CASSYYIQGAGQPQHF
NA	TRBV6-1	once	TRBJ2-3	CASSDLRLLDTQYF
TRBD2	TRBV24-1	NA	TRBJ2-1	CATSDFALAGTNEQFF
TRBD1	TRBV7-2	many	TRBJ2-5	CASSLDTPGTGSLGTQYF
TRBD1	TRBV6-1	few	TRBJ2-7	CASSNRDRGSLTGEQYF
NA	TRBV28	NA	TRBJ2-1	CASSSGVGEGVYNEQFF
TRBD1	TRBV11-1	NA	TRBJ2-7	CASSPTGGPEQYF
NA	TRBV6-1	NA	TRBJ2-2	CATLRRTGTGELFF
NA	TRBV12-3/TRBV12-4	many	TRBJ1-4	CASKRGRDEKLFF
NA	TRBV12-3/TRBV12-4	few	TRBJ2-5	CASSVGGLGETQYF
TRBD2	TRBV20-1	few	TRBJ2-7	CSARVASGRNSYEQYF
NA	TRBV4-3	NA	TRBJ1-4	CASSQDTRRGGEKLFF
NA	TRBV28	many	TRBJ1-1	CASGPPELAFF
NA	TRBV24-1	many	TRBJ2-5	CATSDFSGTVETQYF
TRBD1	TRBV12-3/TRBV12-4	NA	TRBJ1-2	CASTLGDSYGYTF
NA	TRBV6-2/TRBV6-3	NA	TRBJ1-5	CASSYWIGAKSNQPQHF
NA	TRBV19	NA	TRBJ2-4	CASSPSGASDKNIQYF